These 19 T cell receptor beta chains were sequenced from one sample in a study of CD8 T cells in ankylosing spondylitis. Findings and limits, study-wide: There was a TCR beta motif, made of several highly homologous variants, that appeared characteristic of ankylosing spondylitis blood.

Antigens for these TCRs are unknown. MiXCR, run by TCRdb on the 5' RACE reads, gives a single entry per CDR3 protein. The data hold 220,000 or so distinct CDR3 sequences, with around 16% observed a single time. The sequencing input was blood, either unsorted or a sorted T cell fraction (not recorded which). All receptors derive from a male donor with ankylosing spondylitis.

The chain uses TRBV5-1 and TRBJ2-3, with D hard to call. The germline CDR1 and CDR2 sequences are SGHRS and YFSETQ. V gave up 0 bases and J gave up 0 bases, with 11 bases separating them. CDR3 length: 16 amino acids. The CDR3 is CASSLDLGDSTDTQYF. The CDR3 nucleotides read TGCGCCAGCAGCTTGGACCTTGGGGATAGCACAGATACGCAGTATTTT.

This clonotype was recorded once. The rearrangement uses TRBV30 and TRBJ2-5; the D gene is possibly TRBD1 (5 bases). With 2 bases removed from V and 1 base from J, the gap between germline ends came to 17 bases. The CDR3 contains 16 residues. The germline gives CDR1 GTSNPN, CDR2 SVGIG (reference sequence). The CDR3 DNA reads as TGTGCCTGGAGTCCCCGCCCCCCAGGGATCCAAGAGACCCAGTACTTC. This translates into CAWSPRPPGIQETQYF.

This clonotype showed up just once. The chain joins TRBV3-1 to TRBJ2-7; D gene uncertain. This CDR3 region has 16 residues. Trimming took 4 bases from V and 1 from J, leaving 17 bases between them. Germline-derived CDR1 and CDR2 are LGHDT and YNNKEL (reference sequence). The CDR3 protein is CASSPIESGASYEQYF. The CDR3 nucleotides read TGTGCCAGCAGCCCCATAGAGTCAGGAGCTTCCTACGAGCAGTACTTC.

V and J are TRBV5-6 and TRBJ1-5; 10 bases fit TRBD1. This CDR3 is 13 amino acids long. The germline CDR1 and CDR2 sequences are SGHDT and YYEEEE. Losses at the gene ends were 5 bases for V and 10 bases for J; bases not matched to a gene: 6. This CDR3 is CASSPGQGSPQHF. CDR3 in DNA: TGTGCCAGCAGTCCGGGACAGGGGTCTCCCCAGCATTTT.

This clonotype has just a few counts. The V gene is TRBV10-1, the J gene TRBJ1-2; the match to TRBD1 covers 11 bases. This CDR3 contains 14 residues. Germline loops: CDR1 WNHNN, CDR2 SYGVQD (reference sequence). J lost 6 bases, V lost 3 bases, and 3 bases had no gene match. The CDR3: CASSDPDRGHGYTF. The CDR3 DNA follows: TGCGCCAGCAGTGACCCGGACAGGGGGCATGGCTACACCTTC.

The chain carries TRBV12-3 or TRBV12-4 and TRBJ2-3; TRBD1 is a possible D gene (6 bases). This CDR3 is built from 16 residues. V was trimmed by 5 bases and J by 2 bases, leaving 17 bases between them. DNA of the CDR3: TGTGCCAGCAGTGAGCCACGGGACACTGACACAGATACGCAGTATTTT. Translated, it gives CASSEPRDTDTDTQYF.

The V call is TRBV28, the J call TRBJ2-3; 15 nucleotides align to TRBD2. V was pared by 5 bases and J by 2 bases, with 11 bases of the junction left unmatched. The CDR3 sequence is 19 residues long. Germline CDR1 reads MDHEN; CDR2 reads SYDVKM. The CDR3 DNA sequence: TGTGCCAGCAGTCCACCGGGACTAGCGGGAGGATCGTTCACAGATACGCAGTATTTT. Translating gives CASSPPGLAGGSFTDTQYF.

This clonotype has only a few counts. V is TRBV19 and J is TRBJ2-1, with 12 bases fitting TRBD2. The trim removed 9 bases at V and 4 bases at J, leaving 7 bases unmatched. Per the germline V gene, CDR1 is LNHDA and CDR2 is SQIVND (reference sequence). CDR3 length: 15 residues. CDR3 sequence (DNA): TGTGCCAGCAGACTAGCGGGGGCACTTTACAATGAGCAGTTCTTC. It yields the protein CASRLAGALYNEQFF.

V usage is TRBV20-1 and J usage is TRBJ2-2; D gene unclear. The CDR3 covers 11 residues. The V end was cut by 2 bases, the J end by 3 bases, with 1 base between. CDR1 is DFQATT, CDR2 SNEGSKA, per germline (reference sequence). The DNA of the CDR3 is TGCAGTGCTAGACACACCGGGGAGCTGTTTTTT. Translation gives CSARHTGELFF.

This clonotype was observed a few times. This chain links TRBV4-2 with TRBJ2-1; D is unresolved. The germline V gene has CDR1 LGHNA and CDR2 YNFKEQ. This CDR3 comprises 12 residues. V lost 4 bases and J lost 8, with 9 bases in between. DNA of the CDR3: TGTGCCAGCAGCCCTTCCATCGATGAGCAGTTCTTC. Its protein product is CASSPSIDEQFF.

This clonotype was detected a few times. CDR3 DNA sequence: TGTGCCACCAGCAGAGAGTTGCGAGGGAGGGAGACCCAGTACTTC. It codes for CATSRELRGRETQYF. The chain joins TRBV15 to TRBJ2-5; D possibly corresponds to TRBD2 (6 bases). This CDR3 has 15 amino acids. Germline assignment: CDR1 LNHNV and CDR2 YYDKDF (reference sequence). V lost 0 bases and J lost 5, with 13 bases in between.

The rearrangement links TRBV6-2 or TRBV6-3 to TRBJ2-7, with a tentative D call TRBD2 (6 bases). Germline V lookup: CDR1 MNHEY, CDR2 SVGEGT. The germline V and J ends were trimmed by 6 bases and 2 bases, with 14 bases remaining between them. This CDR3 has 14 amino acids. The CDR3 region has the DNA TGTGCCAGCAGCCCCGGGAGCTTAACCTACGAGCAGTACTTC. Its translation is CASSPGSLTYEQYF.

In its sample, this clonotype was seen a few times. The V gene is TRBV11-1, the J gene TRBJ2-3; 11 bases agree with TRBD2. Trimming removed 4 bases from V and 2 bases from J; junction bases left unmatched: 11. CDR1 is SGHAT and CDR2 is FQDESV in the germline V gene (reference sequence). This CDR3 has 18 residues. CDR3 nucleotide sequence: TGTGCCAGCAGCTCGCCAATTCGGACTAGCGGGCACACAGATACGCAGTATTTT. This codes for CASSSPIRTSGHTDTQYF. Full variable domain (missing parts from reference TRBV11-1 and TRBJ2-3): EAEVAQSPRYKITEKSQAVAFWCDPISGHATLYWYRQILGQGPELLVQFQDESVVDDSQLPKDRFSAERLKGVDSTLKIQPAELGDSAMYLCASSSPIRTSGHTDTQYFGPGTRLTVL.

CDR3 protein: CASSQLEWEQYF. The CDR3 coding sequence is TGTGCCAGCAGCCAACTAGAGTGGGAGCAGTACTTC. V and J are TRBV28 and TRBJ2-7; D perhaps matches TRBD2 (5 bases). This CDR3 is built from 12 residues. From germline, CDR1 is MDHEN and CDR2 SYDVKM. Trimming removed 6 bases at V and 7 bases at J, with 13 bases between.

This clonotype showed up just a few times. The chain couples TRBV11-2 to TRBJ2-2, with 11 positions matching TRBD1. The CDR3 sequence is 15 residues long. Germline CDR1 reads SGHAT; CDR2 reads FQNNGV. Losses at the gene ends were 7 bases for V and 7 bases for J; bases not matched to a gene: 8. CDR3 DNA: TGTGCCAGCACCCTGGGACAGGGGGGTGTCGGGGAGCTGTTTTTT. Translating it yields CASTLGQGGVGELFF.

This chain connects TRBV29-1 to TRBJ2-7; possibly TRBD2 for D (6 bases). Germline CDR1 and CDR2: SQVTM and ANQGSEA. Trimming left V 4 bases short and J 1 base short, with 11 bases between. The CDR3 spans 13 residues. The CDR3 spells CSVVPGESYEQYF. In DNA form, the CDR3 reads TGCAGCGTTGTACCGGGGGAGTCCTACGAGCAGTACTTC.

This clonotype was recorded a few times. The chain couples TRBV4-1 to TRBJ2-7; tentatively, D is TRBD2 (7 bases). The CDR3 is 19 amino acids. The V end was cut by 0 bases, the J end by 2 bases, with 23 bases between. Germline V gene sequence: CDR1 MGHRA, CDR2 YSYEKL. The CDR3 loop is CASSQDLGRGSETAYEQYF. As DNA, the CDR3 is TGCGCCAGCAGCCAAGATCTAGGGAGGGGGAGCGAGACCGCCTACGAGCAGTACTTC.

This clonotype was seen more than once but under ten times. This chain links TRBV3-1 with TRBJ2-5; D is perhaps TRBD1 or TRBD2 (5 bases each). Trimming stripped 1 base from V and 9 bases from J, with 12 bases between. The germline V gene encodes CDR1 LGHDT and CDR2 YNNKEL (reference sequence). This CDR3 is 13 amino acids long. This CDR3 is CASSQVRDGSQYF. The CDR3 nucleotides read TGTGCCAGCAGCCAAGTTCGGGACGGGTCCCAGTACTTC.

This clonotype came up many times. The CDR3 here is CASSLGQGAYEQYF. CDR3 nucleotide sequence: TGTGCCAGCAGCCTGGGACAGGGGGCCTACGAGCAGTACTTC. The rearrangement links TRBV4-2 to TRBJ2-7; the match to TRBD1 covers 11 bases. The germline V gene encodes CDR1 LGHNA and CDR2 YNFKEQ. This CDR3 spans 14 amino acids. The J segment lost 2 bases and the V segment lost 4 bases, leaving 1 base of the junction unmatched.